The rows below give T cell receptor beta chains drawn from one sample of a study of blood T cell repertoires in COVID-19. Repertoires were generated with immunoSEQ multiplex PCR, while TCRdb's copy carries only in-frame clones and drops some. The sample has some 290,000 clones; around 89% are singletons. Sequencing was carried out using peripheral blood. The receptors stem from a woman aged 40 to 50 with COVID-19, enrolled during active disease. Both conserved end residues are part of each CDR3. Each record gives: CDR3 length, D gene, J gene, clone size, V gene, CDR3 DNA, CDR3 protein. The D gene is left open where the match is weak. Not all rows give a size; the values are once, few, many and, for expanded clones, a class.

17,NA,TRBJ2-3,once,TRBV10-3,TGTGCCATCAGGGAAGAGTTAGCGCGATCTAGCACAGATACGCAGTATTTT,CAIREELARSSTDTQYF
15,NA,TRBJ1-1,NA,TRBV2,TGTGCCAGCCGAAGACTCCCGGGAGGGTCAGGAAGAGCTTTCTTT,CASRRLPGGSGRAFF
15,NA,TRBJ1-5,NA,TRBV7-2,TGTGCCAGCAGCTTAGCGCCAGGCTCAAATCAGCCCCAGCATTTT,CASSLAPGSNQPQHF
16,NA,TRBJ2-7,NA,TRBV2,TGTGCCAGCAGTGATCACCCACTTCCCGGGGGTCTAGGGCAGTACTTC,CASSDHPLPGGLGQYF
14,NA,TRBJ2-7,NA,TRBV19,TGTGCCAGTAGTATAGTAGGAGGGAACTACGAGCAGTACTTC,CASSIVGGNYEQYF
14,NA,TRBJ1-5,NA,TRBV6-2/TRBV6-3,TGTGCCAGCAGTTACGGAGGGCACAATCAGCCCCAGCATTTT,CASSYGGHNQPQHF
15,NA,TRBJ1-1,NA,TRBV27,TGTGCCAGCTATAGAAACAGGGAAGGGGGCACTGAAGCTTTCTTT,CASYRNREGGTEAFF
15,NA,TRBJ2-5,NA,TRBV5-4,TGTGCCAGCAGCTTGGTGGCAGGCCCCGACGGGACCCAGTACTTC,CASSLVAGPDGTQYF
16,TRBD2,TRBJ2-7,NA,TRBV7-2,TGTGCCAGCAGCCAGGGACTAGCGGGGGGCGGATACGAGCAGTACTTC,CASSQGLAGGGYEQYF
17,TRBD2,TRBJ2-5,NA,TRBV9,TGTGCCAGCAGCGTATTAGCGGGGGCCGGGGGGCAAGAGACCCAGTACTTC,CASSVLAGAGGQETQYF
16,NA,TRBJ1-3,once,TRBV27,TGTGCCAGCAGTTTATCGCGCCCGCGCTCTGGAAACACCATATATTTT,CASSLSRPRSGNTIYF
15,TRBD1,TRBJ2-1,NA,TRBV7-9,TGTGCCAGCAGCTGGAGGGACAGGACGAACAATGAGCAGTTCTTC,CASSWRDRTNNEQFF
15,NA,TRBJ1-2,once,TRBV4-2,TGTGCCAGCAGTACACCGGGGGTCCCTAACTATGGCTACACCTTC,CASSTPGVPNYGYTF
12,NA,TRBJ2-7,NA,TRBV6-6,TGTGCCAGCAGTTACGGAGGGAGAGAGCAGTACTTC,CASSYGGREQYF
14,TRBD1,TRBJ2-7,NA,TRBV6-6,TGTGCCAGCAGTTACGGGACAGGCACCTACGAGCAGTACTTC,CASSYGTGTYEQYF
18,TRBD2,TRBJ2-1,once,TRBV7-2,TGTGCCAGCAGCGACTACGGACTAGCGGGACTTCCCTACAATGAGCAGTTCTTC,CASSDYGLAGLPYNEQFF
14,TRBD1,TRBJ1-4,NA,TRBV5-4,TGTGCCAGCAGCTTGACAGGGGGTAATGAAAAACTGTTTTTT,CASSLTGGNEKLFF
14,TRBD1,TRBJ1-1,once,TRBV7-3,TGTGCCAGCAGTCTCGACAGGGGGAACACTGAAGCTTTCTTT,CASSLDRGNTEAFF
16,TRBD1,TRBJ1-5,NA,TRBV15,TGTGCCACCAGCAGAGATGCGACAGGGGGCGGTCAGCCCCAGCATTTT,CATSRDATGGGQPQHF
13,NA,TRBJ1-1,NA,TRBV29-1,TGCAGCGTTGAGGCTCAGATGAACACTGAAGCTTTCTTT,CSVEAQMNTEAFF
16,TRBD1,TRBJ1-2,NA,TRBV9,TGTGCCAGCACACCGGCACTCGCCGGGACAGGCTATGGCTACACCTTC,CASTPALAGTGYGYTF
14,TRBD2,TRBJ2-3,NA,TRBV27,TGTGCCAGCAGTTCCCGGGACTACACAGATACGCAGTATTTT,CASSSRDYTDTQYF
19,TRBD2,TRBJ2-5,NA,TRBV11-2,TGTGCCAGCAGCTTAGATATTAGGATAGCGGGAGGGCGCGGGGAGACCCAGTACTTC,CASSLDIRIAGGRGETQYF
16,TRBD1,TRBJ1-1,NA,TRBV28,TGTGCCAGCAGTTTACCCAGACAGGGTCTCTACACTGAAGCTTTCTTT,CASSLPRQGLYTEAFF
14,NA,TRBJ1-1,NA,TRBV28,TGTGCCAGCAGTTCCCCGGTCTTTTTCCCTGAAGCTTTCTTT,CASSSPVFFPEAFF
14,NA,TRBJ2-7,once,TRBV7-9,TGTGCCAGCAGCTCCCCAAACAGGGTAAACGAGCAGTACTTC,CASSSPNRVNEQYF
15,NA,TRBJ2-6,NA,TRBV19,TGTGCCAGTCAGACAGGTTTCTCTGGGGCCAACGTCCTGACTTTC,CASQTGFSGANVLTF
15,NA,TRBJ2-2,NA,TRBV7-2,TGTGCCAGCAGCTTAGCTAGCGCCTCTACCGGGGAGCTGTTTTTT,CASSLASASTGELFF
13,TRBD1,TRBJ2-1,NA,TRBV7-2,TGTGCCAGCAGCTCTCGACAGGGTGGTGAGCAGTTCTTC,CASSSRQGGEQFF
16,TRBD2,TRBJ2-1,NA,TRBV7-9,TGTGCCAGCAGCTTAGTTGGACTAGCGGGGGACAATGAGCAGTTCTTC,CASSLVGLAGDNEQFF
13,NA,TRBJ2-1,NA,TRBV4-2,TGTGCCAGCAGCCACCTTAGCCTAGATGAGCAGTTCTTC,CASSHLSLDEQFF
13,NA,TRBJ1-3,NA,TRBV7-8,TGTGCCAGCCGCGCAGCGGCAGGAAACACCATATATTTT,CASRAAAGNTIYF
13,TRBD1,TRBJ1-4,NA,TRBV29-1,TGCAGCGTTGAAGATCTAGGGGGCGAAAAACTGTTTTTT,CSVEDLGGEKLFF
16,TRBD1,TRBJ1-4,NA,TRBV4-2,TGTGCCAGCAGCCAAGAACCCGGACAGGGCAGGGATCTCCTGTTTTTT,CASSQEPGQGRDLLFF
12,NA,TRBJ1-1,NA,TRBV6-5,TGTGCCAGCAGTCGCACAGGGTCTGAAGCTTTCTTT,CASSRTGSEAFF
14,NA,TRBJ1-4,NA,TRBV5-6,TGTGCCAGCAGCTTGGTAGGGGCAGGAGAAAAACTGTTTTTT,CASSLVGAGEKLFF
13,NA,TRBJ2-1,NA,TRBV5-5,TGTGCCAGCAGCTTGGCCTTTGACAATGAGCAGTTCTTC,CASSLAFDNEQFF
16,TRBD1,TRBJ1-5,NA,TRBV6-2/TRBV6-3,TGTGCCAGCAGTCCCGACAGGGGGCTCGGCAATCAGCCCCAGCATTTT,CASSPDRGLGNQPQHF
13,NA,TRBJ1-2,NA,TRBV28,TGTGCCAGCAGTCAAGTCCAGTTCTATGGCTACACCTTC,CASSQVQFYGYTF
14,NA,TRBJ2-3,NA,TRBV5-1,TGCGCCAGCAGCTTAATAACGGGTTCAGATACGCAGTATTTT,CASSLITGSDTQYF
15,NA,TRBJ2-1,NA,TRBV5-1,TGCGCCAGCAGCGCAGGCGGAGGACTCGCCAATGAGCAGTTCTTC,CASSAGGGLANEQFF
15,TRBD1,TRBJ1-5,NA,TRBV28,TGTGCCAGCATTCAGACAGGGGGAGGCAATCAGCCCCAGCATTTT,CASIQTGGGNQPQHF
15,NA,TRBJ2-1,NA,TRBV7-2,TGTGCCAGCAGCTTACAGTGGAGCTCCTACAATGAGCAGTTCTTC,CASSLQWSSYNEQFF
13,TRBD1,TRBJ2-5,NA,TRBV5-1,TGCGCCAGCAGCGGGGACAGTCAAGAGACCCAGTACTTC,CASSGDSQETQYF
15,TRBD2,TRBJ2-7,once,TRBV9,TGTGCCAGCAGCGTAGCGGGGGGTCTCTCCTACGAGCAGTACTTC,CASSVAGGLSYEQYF
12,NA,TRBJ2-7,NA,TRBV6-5,TGTGCCAGCAACGTCGGGGGTGGCGAGCAGTACTTC,CASNVGGGEQYF
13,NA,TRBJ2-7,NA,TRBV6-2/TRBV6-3,TGTGCCAGCAGTACAGCGGATTCCTACGAGCAGTACTTC,CASSTADSYEQYF
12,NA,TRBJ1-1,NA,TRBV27,TGTGCCAGCGCACCACCGGGTCTGGATGCTTTCTTT,CASAPPGLDAFF
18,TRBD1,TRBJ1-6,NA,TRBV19,TGTGCCAGTAGTATGGAAATAGGACAGGGGGCGTGGAATTCACCCCTCCACTTT,CASSMEIGQGAWNSPLHF
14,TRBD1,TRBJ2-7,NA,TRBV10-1,TGCGCCAGCATCAGAGGACAGGGGAGCTACGAGCAGTACTTC,CASIRGQGSYEQYF
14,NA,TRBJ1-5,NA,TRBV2,TGTGCCAGCAGTGGCGGCCTGGGAGTTCAGCCCCAGCATTTT,CASSGGLGVQPQHF
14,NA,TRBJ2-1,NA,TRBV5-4,TGTGCCAGCAGCTTCCGACTAGTCCGGAATGAGCAGTTCTTC,CASSFRLVRNEQFF